The rows below give T cell receptor beta chains drawn from one sample of a study of Graves' ophthalmopathy and Graves' hyperthyroidism. Each CDR3 protein gets one entry after TCRdb re-called the multiplex PCR reads with MiXCR. The data show 500,000 to 700,000 distinct CDR3 sequences, with 22% seen just once and more than 5.5% held by the top ten. The sample was peripheral blood. The receptors were sampled from a woman younger than 35 with stable Graves' hyperthyroidism. Some clones in this sample may be carry-over from other donors' samples. Each CDR3 is given with its conserved first and last residue. The order of the fields is V gene, J gene, clone size, D gene, CDR3 protein, CDR3 DNA. D genes are given only for firm matches. Clone size, where shown, is once, few, many, or a class for clones that have expanded.

V gene: TRBV20-1
J gene: TRBJ1-2
clone size: many
D gene: NA
CDR3 protein: CSARNSKEGGSRGYTF
CDR3 DNA: TGCAGTGCTAGGAACTCCAAAGAAGGGGGATCCCGTGGCTACACCTTC

V gene: TRBV20-1
J gene: TRBJ2-2
clone size: many
D gene: NA
CDR3 protein: CSASPGGELFF
CDR3 DNA: TGCAGTGCGAGCCCCGGTGGGGAGCTGTTTTTT

V gene: TRBV6-5
J gene: TRBJ1-2
clone size: many
D gene: TRBD1
CDR3 protein: CASLPDRGTNYGYTF
CDR3 DNA: TGTGCCAGCCTTCCGGACAGGGGGACTAACTATGGCTACACCTTC

V gene: TRBV4-1
J gene: TRBJ1-1
clone size: many
D gene: NA
CDR3 protein: CASSQAGTEAFF
CDR3 DNA: TGCGCCAGCAGCCAAGCGGGCACTGAAGCTTTCTTT

V gene: TRBV6-5
J gene: TRBJ2-2
clone size: many
D gene: NA
CDR3 protein: CASSYSLRGATGELFF
CDR3 DNA: TGTGCCAGCAGTTACTCATTAAGGGGCGCGACCGGGGAGCTGTTTTTT

V gene: TRBV4-1
J gene: TRBJ1-1
clone size: many
D gene: NA
CDR3 protein: CASSQPRAGNTEAFF
CDR3 DNA: TGCGCCAGCAGCCAACCCAGGGCGGGGAACACTGAAGCTTTCTTT

V gene: TRBV19
J gene: TRBJ1-1
clone size: many
D gene: NA
CDR3 protein: CASRHAGRLGLENTEAFF
CDR3 DNA: TGTGCCAGTAGGCACGCAGGGAGGTTGGGTTTGGAGAACACTGAAGCTTTCTTT

V gene: TRBV6-2/TRBV6-3
J gene: TRBJ1-2
clone size: many
D gene: NA
CDR3 protein: CASSYGRIYGYTF
CDR3 DNA: TGTGCCAGCAGTTACGGACGGATCTATGGCTACACCTTC

V gene: TRBV6-1
J gene: TRBJ2-4
clone size: many
D gene: NA
CDR3 protein: CASRRGLGPKNIQYF
CDR3 DNA: TGTGCCAGCAGGCGTGGGTTGGGACCCAAAAACATTCAGTACTTC

V gene: TRBV6-2/TRBV6-3
J gene: TRBJ1-5
clone size: many
D gene: NA
CDR3 protein: CASSRARGGNQPQHF
CDR3 DNA: TGTGCCAGCAGTCGGGCGAGGGGGGGCAATCAGCCCCAGCATTTT

V gene: TRBV10-3
J gene: TRBJ1-1
clone size: many
D gene: NA
CDR3 protein: CAIRGERNTEAFF
CDR3 DNA: TGTGCCATCAGAGGGGAAAGGAACACTGAAGCTTTCTTT

V gene: TRBV6-4
J gene: TRBJ2-2
clone size: few
D gene: NA
CDR3 protein: CASSGSSTGELFF
CDR3 DNA: TGTGCCAGCAGTGGCAGCTCCACCGGGGAGCTGTTTTTT

V gene: TRBV11-3
J gene: TRBJ1-2
clone size: NA
D gene: NA
CDR3 protein: CASSPARQSGYSF
CDR3 DNA: TGTGCCAGCAGCCCAGCGCGGCAATCTGGCTACTCCTTC

V gene: TRBV11-1
J gene: TRBJ2-2
clone size: many
D gene: NA
CDR3 protein: CASSHDRPISTGELFF
CDR3 DNA: TGTGCCAGCAGCCACGACAGGCCGATTTCCACCGGGGAGCTGTTTTTT

V gene: TRBV6-6
J gene: TRBJ2-7
clone size: many
D gene: NA
CDR3 protein: CASSYGRGIHEQYF
CDR3 DNA: TGTGCCAGCAGTTACGGACGAGGGATCCACGAGCAGTACTTC

V gene: TRBV24-1
J gene: TRBJ2-2
clone size: many
D gene: TRBD1
CDR3 protein: CATSDSMTGGGELFF
CDR3 DNA: TGTGCCACCAGTGATTCCATGACAGGGGGAGGGGAGCTGTTTTTT

V gene: TRBV12-3/TRBV12-4
J gene: TRBJ1-2
clone size: NA
D gene: NA
CDR3 protein: CASSFARLSNYGYTF
CDR3 DNA: TGTGCCAGCAGTTTTGCGCGCCTATCTAACTATGGCTACACCTTC

V gene: TRBV20-1
J gene: TRBJ1-1
clone size: many
D gene: NA
CDR3 protein: CSAIQAVGTEAFF
CDR3 DNA: TGCAGTGCGATACAGGCAGTAGGGACTGAAGCTTTCTTT

V gene: TRBV28
J gene: TRBJ2-7
clone size: NA
D gene: TRBD1
CDR3 protein: CASSLGDRGHSEQYF
CDR3 DNA: TGTGCCAGCAGTTTAGGGGACAGGGGGCATTCGGAGCAGTACTTC

V gene: TRBV7-9
J gene: TRBJ1-5
clone size: NA
D gene: NA
CDR3 protein: CASSSGFNQPHHF
CDR3 DNA: TGTGCCAGCAGCTCCGGGTTTAATCAGCCCCATCATTTT

V gene: TRBV6-2/TRBV6-3
J gene: TRBJ1-3
clone size: many
D gene: TRBD1
CDR3 protein: CASSPVPGQGQDGGNTIYF
CDR3 DNA: TGTGCCAGCAGTCCCGTACCAGGACAGGGGCAGGACGGAGGAAACACCATATATTTT

V gene: TRBV2
J gene: TRBJ2-4
clone size: NA
D gene: TRBD2
CDR3 protein: CASSEDGGDIQYF
CDR3 DNA: TGTGCCAGCAGTGAAGATGGGGGGGACATTCAGTACTTC

V gene: TRBV20-1
J gene: TRBJ2-5
clone size: many
D gene: TRBD1
CDR3 protein: CSANRWEGQGRGETQYF
CDR3 DNA: TGCAGTGCTAACCGATGGGAGGGACAGGGGAGGGGAGAGACCCAGTACTTC

V gene: TRBV27
J gene: TRBJ1-1
clone size: many
D gene: NA
CDR3 protein: CASSSTWDLRGEAFF
CDR3 DNA: TGTGCCAGCAGTTCGACCTGGGACCTTCGGGGTGAAGCTTTCTTT

V gene: TRBV11-2
J gene: TRBJ2-7
clone size: NA
D gene: NA
CDR3 protein: CASSSEGMVAGSYEQYF
CDR3 DNA: TGTGCCAGCAGCTCCGAGGGTATGGTAGCCGGGTCCTATGAGCAGTACTTC

V gene: TRBV27
J gene: TRBJ2-7
clone size: many
D gene: TRBD2
CDR3 protein: CASSPRGGYEQYF
CDR3 DNA: TGTGCCAGCAGCCCTCGCGGGGGGTACGAGCAGTACTTC

V gene: TRBV18
J gene: TRBJ1-3
clone size: NA
D gene: NA
CDR3 protein: CASSPERPGNTIYF
CDR3 DNA: TGTGCCAGCTCACCAGAGAGGCCTGGAAACACCATATATTTT

V gene: TRBV28
J gene: TRBJ1-2
clone size: many
D gene: TRBD1
CDR3 protein: CASIPLIGGFGYTF
CDR3 DNA: TGTGCCAGCATTCCTCTTATAGGGGGCTTTGGCTACACCTTC

V gene: TRBV11-1
J gene: TRBJ2-4
clone size: many
D gene: NA
CDR3 protein: CASSSGVDIQYF
CDR3 DNA: TGTGCCAGCAGCTCCGGTGTGGACATTCAGTACTTC

V gene: TRBV19
J gene: TRBJ2-5
clone size: few
D gene: NA
CDR3 protein: CASISGATIRETQYF
CDR3 DNA: TGTGCCAGTATATCCGGGGCCACCATTCGGGAGACCCAGTACTTC

V gene: TRBV6-5
J gene: TRBJ2-7
clone size: many
D gene: NA
CDR3 protein: CASPNSSGEQYF
CDR3 DNA: TGTGCCAGCCCGAATTCGAGCGGCGAGCAGTACTTC

V gene: TRBV13
J gene: TRBJ2-5
clone size: NA
D gene: NA
CDR3 protein: CASSFPGQWETQYF
CDR3 DNA: TGTGCCAGCAGCTTCCCGGGGCAGTGGGAGACCCAGTACTTC

V gene: TRBV27
J gene: TRBJ2-7
clone size: many
D gene: NA
CDR3 protein: CASSLSDAIYEQYF
CDR3 DNA: TGTGCCAGCAGTTTGTCAGACGCTATCTACGAGCAGTACTTC

V gene: TRBV6-4
J gene: TRBJ2-2
clone size: many
D gene: TRBD1
CDR3 protein: CASFDRTGGTLTGELFF
CDR3 DNA: TGTGCCAGCTTTGACCGGACAGGGGGAACCCTCACCGGGGAGCTGTTTTTT

V gene: TRBV15
J gene: TRBJ2-7
clone size: NA
D gene: TRBD1
CDR3 protein: CATSSPGQVDYEQYF
CDR3 DNA: TGTGCCACCAGCTCTCCGGGACAGGTGGACTACGAGCAGTACTTC

V gene: TRBV25-1
J gene: TRBJ2-3
clone size: NA
D gene: TRBD2
CDR3 protein: CASSATSGGTDTQYF
CDR3 DNA: TGTGCCAGCAGTGCGACTAGCGGGGGCACAGATACGCAGTATTTT

V gene: TRBV24-1
J gene: TRBJ2-3
clone size: few
D gene: TRBD2
CDR3 protein: CATSERLAGVRDTQYF
CDR3 DNA: TGTGCCACCAGTGAGAGACTAGCGGGAGTGAGAGATACGCAGTATTTT

V gene: TRBV6-1
J gene: TRBJ1-3
clone size: many
D gene: TRBD1
CDR3 protein: CASGTGSRSGNTIYF
CDR3 DNA: TGTGCCAGCGGGACAGGGTCCCGCTCTGGAAACACCATATATTTT

V gene: TRBV5-1
J gene: TRBJ1-3
clone size: many
D gene: NA
CDR3 protein: CASSLMGFSGNTIYF
CDR3 DNA: TGCGCCAGCAGCTTGATGGGCTTCTCTGGAAACACCATATATTTT

V gene: TRBV6-4
J gene: TRBJ2-5
clone size: once
D gene: TRBD1
CDR3 protein: CASELPGQTETQYF
CDR3 DNA: TGTGCCAGCGAGCTCCCGGGACAGACAGAGACCCAGTACTTC

V gene: TRBV18
J gene: TRBJ1-2
clone size: few
D gene: NA
CDR3 protein: CASSPQLEPPKGYTF
CDR3 DNA: TGTGCCAGCTCACCGCAGTTGGAGCCACCAAAAGGCTACACCTTC

V gene: TRBV14
J gene: TRBJ2-7
clone size: few
D gene: TRBD2
CDR3 protein: CASSQELGIKRGTKSPTYEQYF
CDR3 DNA: TGTGCCAGCAGCCAAGAGTTGGGTATCAAGCGGGGGACCAAAAGCCCCACCTACGAGCAGTACTTC

V gene: TRBV4-1
J gene: TRBJ1-1
clone size: NA
D gene: TRBD1
CDR3 protein: CASSHAGPGQGFAEAFF
CDR3 DNA: TGCGCCAGCAGCCACGCCGGACCGGGACAGGGGTTCGCTGAAGCTTTCTTT

V gene: TRBV19
J gene: TRBJ1-2
clone size: NA
D gene: TRBD1
CDR3 protein: CASLPRDSYYGYTF
CDR3 DNA: TGTGCCAGCCTTCCACGGGACAGTTACTATGGCTACACCTTC

V gene: TRBV7-2
J gene: TRBJ2-7
clone size: few
D gene: NA
CDR3 protein: CASSLQLSWGSEQYF
CDR3 DNA: TGTGCCAGCAGCTTGCAGCTAAGCTGGGGGAGCGAGCAGTACTTC

V gene: TRBV6-1
J gene: TRBJ1-5
clone size: NA
D gene: NA
CDR3 protein: CASSRDFSNQPQHF
CDR3 DNA: TGTGCCAGCAGTCGGGACTTTAGCAATCAGCCCCAGCATTTT

V gene: TRBV19
J gene: TRBJ1-1
clone size: few
D gene: TRBD1
CDR3 protein: CASSMATGVNTEACF
CDR3 DNA: TGTGCCAGTAGTATGGCGACAGGGGTCAACACTGAAGCTTGCTTT

V gene: TRBV28
J gene: TRBJ2-7
clone size: many
D gene: NA
CDR3 protein: CASSFNRNSYEQYF
CDR3 DNA: TGTGCCAGCAGTTTTAACAGGAATTCCTACGAGCAGTACTTC

V gene: TRBV19
J gene: TRBJ1-2
clone size: many
D gene: NA
CDR3 protein: CASNGIGGFYGYTF
CDR3 DNA: TGTGCCAGTAACGGAATAGGGGGATTTTATGGCTACACCTTC

V gene: TRBV12-3/TRBV12-4
J gene: TRBJ2-5
clone size: many
D gene: NA
CDR3 protein: CASSLRGGDYQETQYF
CDR3 DNA: TGTGCCAGCAGTTTAAGGGGGGGGGACTACCAAGAGACCCAGTACTTC

V gene: TRBV5-6
J gene: TRBJ2-7
clone size: NA
D gene: NA
CDR3 protein: CASSVPGTQTSEQYF
CDR3 DNA: TGTGCCAGCAGCGTCCCCGGGACACAGACGAGCGAGCAGTACTTC

V gene: TRBV11-2
J gene: TRBJ1-1
clone size: many
D gene: NA
CDR3 protein: CASSLERQSAEAFF
CDR3 DNA: TGTGCCAGCAGCTTAGAAAGACAGAGCGCTGAAGCTTTCTTT

V gene: TRBV30
J gene: TRBJ1-1
clone size: NA
D gene: NA
CDR3 protein: CAWSTQVNTEAFF
CDR3 DNA: TGTGCCTGGAGTACGCAGGTCAACACTGAAGCTTTCTTT

V gene: TRBV20-1
J gene: TRBJ2-7
clone size: many
D gene: NA
CDR3 protein: CSASRVSSYEQYF
CDR3 DNA: TGCAGTGCTAGTCGGGTAAGCTCCTACGAGCAGTACTTC

V gene: TRBV30
J gene: TRBJ1-1
clone size: many
D gene: NA
CDR3 protein: CAWSVMNTEAFF
CDR3 DNA: TGTGCCTGGAGTGTAATGAACACTGAAGCTTTCTTT

V gene: TRBV6-1
J gene: TRBJ1-1
clone size: NA
D gene: NA
CDR3 protein: CASSEVSAARTDAFF
CDR3 DNA: TGTGCCAGCAGTGAAGTGTCGGCGGCCCGGACTGATGCTTTCTTT

V gene: TRBV11-2
J gene: TRBJ2-5
clone size: many
D gene: TRBD2
CDR3 protein: CASSGQSTSGEETQYF
CDR3 DNA: TGTGCCAGCAGCGGGCAGTCGACTAGCGGAGAAGAGACCCAGTACTTC

V gene: TRBV7-2
J gene: TRBJ1-2
clone size: many
D gene: TRBD1
CDR3 protein: CASSLVGGYYGYTF
CDR3 DNA: TGTGCCAGCAGCTTAGTAGGGGGCTACTATGGCTACACCTTC

V gene: TRBV29-1
J gene: TRBJ1-2
clone size: NA
D gene: NA
CDR3 protein: CSVAGDFYGYTF
CDR3 DNA: TGCAGCGTGGCAGGGGACTTTTATGGCTACACCTTC

V gene: TRBV12-3/TRBV12-4
J gene: TRBJ2-7
clone size: NA
D gene: TRBD1
CDR3 protein: CASTVTGKDEQYF
CDR3 DNA: TGTGCCAGCACCGTGACAGGGAAGGACGAGCAGTACTTC